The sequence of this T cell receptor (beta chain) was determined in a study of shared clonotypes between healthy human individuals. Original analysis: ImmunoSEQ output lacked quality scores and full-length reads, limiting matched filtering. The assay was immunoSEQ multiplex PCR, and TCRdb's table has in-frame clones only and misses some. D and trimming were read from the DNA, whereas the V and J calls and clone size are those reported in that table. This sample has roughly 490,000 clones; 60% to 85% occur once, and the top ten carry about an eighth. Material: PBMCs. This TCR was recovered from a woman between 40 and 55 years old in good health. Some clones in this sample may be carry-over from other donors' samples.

In nucleotides, the CDR3 is TGTGCCAGCAGTTTGAGGGGCCACCAAGAGACCCAGTACTTC. Translating it yields CASSLRGHQETQYF. The chain couples TRBV28 to TRBJ2-5; TRBD1 or TRBD2 may be the D gene (5 bases each). Trimming shortened V by 3 bases and J by 0 bases, and 8 bases separated the two germline ends. This CDR3 is 14 amino acids long. The germline gives CDR1 MDHEN, CDR2 SYDVKM.